This T cell receptor beta chain was retrieved from a study of T cell responses to AZD1222 COVID-19 vaccine. Study-wide findings and caveats: White British donors predominated, females outnumbered males, and clonal diversity was possibly underestimated. Spike-spanning, vaccine-associated CD4 TCRs were dominant at 160-218 and 743-854. It was only a handful of AZD1222 recipients who were seropositive at baseline.

TCRdb's copy holds only in-frame clones and misses some; the assay was immunoSEQ multiplex PCR. Counted here are around 140,000 clones, about nine tenths occurring once; the ten biggest clones make up 6% to 7.5%. Note on this clone: What it binds is unknown.

Trimming took off 4 bases at V and 2 bases at J, with 21 bases between the two ends. The CDR3 loop spans 17 amino acids. The sequence came from an adult in good health. Sequenced here: peripheral blood, sampled on day 0 of AZD1222 vaccination. V usage is TRBV23-1 and J usage is TRBJ2-7; tentatively, D is TRBD2 (5 bases). TRBV23-1 is an ORF, and what it does is uncertain. The CDR3 spells CASSRPPRAPWAYEQYF. In DNA, the CDR3 is TGCGCCAGCAGTCGCCCCCCGCGGGCACCTTGGGCCTACGAGCAGTACTTC.